This TCR beta chain was documented in a study of shared clonotypes between healthy human individuals. Study-level points and caveats: Non-shared clonotypes had lower generation probabilities than clonotypes shared by all four sorted-subset donors.

Concerning this clone itself: No antigen is known for it.

TCRdb's copy holds only in-frame clones and misses some; the assay was immunoSEQ multiplex PCR. The table includes roughly 1 million clones, 65% to 80% detected once. Per germline, CDR1 SEHNR and CDR2 FQNEAQ (reference sequence). The junction had 5 bases not matched to a gene; V was cut back by 2 bases and J by 4 bases. There are 17 residues in the CDR3. The chain uses TRBV7-9 and TRBJ2-6; 10 positions agree with TRBD1. This receptor was taken from a man younger than 35 in good health. Sequencing used memory CD4+ T cells sorted from blood. Subset in this sample: CD45RA-negative fraction. The DNA of the CDR3 is TGTGCCAGCAGCTTATACCGACAGGGGGCGGGGGCCAACGTCCTGACTTTC. Its protein is CASSLYRQGAGANVLTF.